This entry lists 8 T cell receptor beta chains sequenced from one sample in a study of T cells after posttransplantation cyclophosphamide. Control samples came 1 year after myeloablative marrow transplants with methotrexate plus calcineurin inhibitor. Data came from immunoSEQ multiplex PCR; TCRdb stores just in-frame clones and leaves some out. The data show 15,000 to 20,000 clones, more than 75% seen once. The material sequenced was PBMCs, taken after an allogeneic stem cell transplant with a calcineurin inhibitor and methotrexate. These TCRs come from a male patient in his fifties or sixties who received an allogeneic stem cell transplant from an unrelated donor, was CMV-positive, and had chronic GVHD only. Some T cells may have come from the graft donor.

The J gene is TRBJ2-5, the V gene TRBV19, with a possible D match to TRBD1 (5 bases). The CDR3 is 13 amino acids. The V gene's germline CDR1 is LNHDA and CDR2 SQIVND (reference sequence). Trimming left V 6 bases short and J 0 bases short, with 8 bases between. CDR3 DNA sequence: TGTGCCAGTAGCCAGGGAAACCAAGAGACCCAGTACTTC. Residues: CASSQGNQETQYF.

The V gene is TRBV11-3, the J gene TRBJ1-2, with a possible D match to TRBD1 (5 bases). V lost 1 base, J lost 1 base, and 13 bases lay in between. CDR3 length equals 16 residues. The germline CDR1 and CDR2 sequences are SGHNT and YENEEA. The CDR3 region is CASSLGQSFSNYGYTF. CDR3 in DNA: TGTGCCAGCAGCTTAGGACAGAGCTTCAGTAACTATGGCTACACCTTC.

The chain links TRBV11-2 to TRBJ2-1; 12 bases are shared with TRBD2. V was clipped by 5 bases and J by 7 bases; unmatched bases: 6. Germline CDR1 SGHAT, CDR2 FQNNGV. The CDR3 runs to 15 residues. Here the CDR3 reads CASSRLAGEGNEQFF. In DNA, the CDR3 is TGTGCCAGCAGCCGACTAGCGGGAGAGGGAAATGAGCAGTTCTTC.

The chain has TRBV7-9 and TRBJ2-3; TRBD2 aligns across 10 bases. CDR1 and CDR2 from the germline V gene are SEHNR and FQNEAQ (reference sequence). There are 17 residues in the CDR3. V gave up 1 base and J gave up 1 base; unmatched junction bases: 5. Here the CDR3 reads CASSLVIGLAGTDTQYF. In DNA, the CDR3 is TGTGCCAGCAGCTTAGTTATAGGACTAGCGGGCACAGATACGCAGTATTTT.

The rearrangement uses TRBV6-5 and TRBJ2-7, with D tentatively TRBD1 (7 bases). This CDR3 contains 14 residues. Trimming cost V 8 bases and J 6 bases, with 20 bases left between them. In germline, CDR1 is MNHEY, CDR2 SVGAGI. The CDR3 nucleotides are TGTGCCAGCGGCTCCGGGACAGCGGGTTCCGAGCAGTACTTC. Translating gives CASGSGTAGSEQYF.

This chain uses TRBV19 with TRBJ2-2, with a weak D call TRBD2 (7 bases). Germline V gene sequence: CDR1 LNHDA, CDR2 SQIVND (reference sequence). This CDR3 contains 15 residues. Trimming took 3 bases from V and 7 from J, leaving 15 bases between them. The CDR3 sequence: CASSMGGRSIGELFF. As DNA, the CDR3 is TGTGCCAGTAGTATGGGGGGGCGAAGCATCGGGGAGCTGTTTTTT.

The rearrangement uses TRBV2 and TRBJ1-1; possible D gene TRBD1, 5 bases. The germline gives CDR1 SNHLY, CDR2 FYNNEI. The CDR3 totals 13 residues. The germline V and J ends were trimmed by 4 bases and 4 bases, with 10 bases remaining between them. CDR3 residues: CASSVGGGTEAFF. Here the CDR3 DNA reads TGTGCCAGCAGTGTCGGGGGAGGCACTGAAGCTTTCTTT.

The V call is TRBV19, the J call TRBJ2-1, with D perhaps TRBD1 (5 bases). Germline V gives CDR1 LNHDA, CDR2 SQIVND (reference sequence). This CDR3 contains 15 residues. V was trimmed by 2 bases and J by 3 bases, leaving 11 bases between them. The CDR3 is CASSIYPGRYNEQFF. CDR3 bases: TGTGCCAGTAGTATATATCCAGGGCGCTACAATGAGCAGTTCTTC.